This TCR beta chain was captured in a study of human T cells and chemical hapten exposure. Study-wide background: On the upper back, patch tests were applied with 0.01% DPC and read at 6 days. Women made up most patients, who had alopecia areata, totalis or universalis.

Indicated time point: patch test 3, about 24 weeks after DPC sensitization. Treatment: therapeutic diphenylcyclopropenone sensitization with weekly scalp DPC. Suited to DPC and affected by alopecia, the donors ranged from 18 to 70 years old. V lost 3 bases and J 1 base, leaving 12 bases between the germline ends. Germline values: CDR1 SQVTM, CDR2 ANQGSEA. This CDR3 has 15 residues. TCRdb used MiXCR to reprocess the RACE reads, holding one entry per CDR3 protein. Counted here are 100,000 or so distinct CDR3 sequences, around 35% occurring once; the ten biggest clones make up 2.5% to 3.5%. This chain links TRBV29-1 with TRBJ2-2; D remains unclear. The clonotype originates from a man aged 40-49 years with alopecia areata. Some clones in this sample may be carry-over from other donors' samples. The specimen comprised whole blood, sampled in connection with sensitization to the hapten diphenylcyclopropenone (DPC). The CDR3 nucleotides read TGCAGCGTTGAGGATTCGGCTAAGAACACCGGGGAGCTGTTTTTT. Translated, it gives CSVEDSAKNTGELFF.